What follows are 23 T cell receptor beta chains derived from one specimen sequenced in a study of blood T cell repertoires in COVID-19. The protocol was immunoSEQ multiplex PCR, while the TCRdb copy is restricted to in-frame clones and leaves out a portion. The data contain 200,000 to 300,000 clones, 86% of them singletons. Material for sequencing was PBMCs or T cells enriched from blood (not recorded which). The receptors shown here come from a woman aged 50 to 60 who had recovered from COVID-19.

V gene TRBV7-9 combines with J gene TRBJ1-1; 7 nucleotides match TRBD1. The CDR3 has 16 residues. Germline lookup yields CDR1 SEHNR and CDR2 FQNEAQ (reference sequence). Germline trimming cut 3 bases from V and 0 bases from J; bases unmatched to any gene: 7. The CDR3 nucleotides read TGTGCCAGCAGCTTGAGGGGGACAGTTCTGAACACTGAAGCTTTCTTT. This encodes CASSLRGTVLNTEAFF.

V gene TRBV19 combines with J gene TRBJ1-3; D may be TRBD1 (6 bases). Per germline, CDR1 LNHDA and CDR2 SQIVND (reference sequence). The CDR3 is 17 residues long. Trimming cost V 7 bases and J 2 bases, with 21 bases left between them. The CDR3 sequence: CASTPLPLTGAGNTIYF. CDR3 bases: TGTGCCAGTACCCCTCTACCCCTGACAGGTGCTGGAAACACCATATATTTT. Based on the CDR3 plus reference TRBV19 and TRBJ1-3, the full variable domain is DGGITQSPKYLFRKEGQNVTLSCEQNLNHDAMYWYRQDPGQGLRLIYYSQIVNDFQKGDIAEGYSVSREKKESFPLTVTSAQKNPTAFYLCASTPLPLTGAGNTIYFGEGSWLTVV.

The gene calls are TRBV13 and TRBJ1-2, with a weak D call TRBD1 (5 bases). The CDR3 loop spans 13 amino acids. V was shortened by 6 bases and J by 7 bases, with 15 bases between the two germline ends. The V gene's germline CDR1 is PRHDT and CDR2 FYEKMQ (reference sequence). CDR3: CASRRIGHSGYTF. CDR3 sequence (DNA): TGTGCCAGCAGACGAATTGGACACTCTGGCTACACCTTC.

This sequence joins TRBV28 and TRBJ1-1; 9 bases fit TRBD1. Germline V lookup: CDR1 MDHEN, CDR2 SYDVKM. The CDR3 length is 15 residues. Trimming at V came to 8 bases and at J to 1 base, leaving 8 bases not matched to a gene. CDR3 in DNA: TGTGCCAGCGGAGACCGGGGACAGGGGAACACTGAAGCTTTCTTT. Protein sequence: CASGDRGQGNTEAFF.

This chain links TRBV7-2 with TRBJ1-2; D ambiguous. This CDR3 has 13 amino acids. Per germline, CDR1 SGHTA and CDR2 FQGNSA. The germline V and J ends were trimmed by 5 bases and 4 bases, with 11 bases remaining between them. The CDR3 bases are TGTGCCAGCAGCCTATCTACCCCCTATGGCTACACCTTC. Translation gives CASSLSTPYGYTF.

The chain uses TRBV7-6 and TRBJ2-7, with 9 nucleotides matching TRBD1. The V gene end was trimmed by 5 bases and the J gene end by 3 bases; junction bases not matched to a gene: 5. The CDR3 loop spans 14 amino acids. CDR1 and CDR2 from the germline V gene are SGHVS and FNYEAQ. This CDR3 reads CASSIGQGIYEQYF. The CDR3 nucleotides read TGTGCCAGCAGCATTGGACAGGGGATCTACGAGCAGTACTTC.

As regards this clone: Germline and junction disagree at one end, which may indicate a read error. The V gene is TRBV6-2 or TRBV6-3, the J gene TRBJ1-1; D gene uncertain. Germline values: CDR1 MNHEY, CDR2 SVGEGT. The CDR3 has 14 amino acids. For the CDR3, the DNA is TGTGCCAGCAGTTACTCGGGAACAGCCAGAAGGGAGGGCTTT. Its translation: CASSYSGTARREGF.

Concerning this clone: This sample also contains other DNA sequences that code for the same CDR3. V usage is TRBV7-2 and J usage is TRBJ1-6; D gene ambiguous. The V end lost 3 bases, the J end lost 5 bases, and 5 bases lay between the germline ends. The CDR3 runs to 13 residues. Germline-derived CDR1 and CDR2 are SGHTA and FQGNSA. CDR3 region: CASSFSDNSPLHF. The CDR3 region has the DNA TGTGCCAGCAGCTTCAGCGATAATTCACCCCTCCACTTT.

The chain has TRBV2 and TRBJ2-1, with 9 nucleotides matching TRBD1. Germline V gene data show CDR1 as SNHLY and CDR2 as FYNNEI. The J segment lost 4 bases and the V segment lost 7 bases, leaving 5 bases of the junction unmatched. The CDR3 extends over 14 amino acids. CDR3 nucleotides: TGTGCCAGCACAAACAGGGGGCCGTACAATGAGCAGTTCTTC. It encodes CASTNRGPYNEQFF.

The chain combines TRBV11-2 with TRBJ1-2, with 7 positions matching TRBD1. The V gene's germline CDR1 is SGHAT and CDR2 FQNNGV. Unmatched junction bases numbered 7, after V lost 4 bases and J lost 8 bases. CDR3 size: 13 residues. This CDR3 is CASSSQGFGGYTF. The CDR3 DNA reads as TGTGCCAGCAGCTCACAGGGGTTCGGCGGCTACACCTTC.

The rearrangement uses TRBV18 and TRBJ2-3, with D possibly TRBD1 on 5 matching bases. Germline CDR1 KGHSH, CDR2 LQKENI. The CDR3 sequence is 14 residues long. With 3 bases removed from V and 3 bases from J, the gap between germline ends came to 10 bases. The CDR3 loop is CASSPRQGTDTQYF. The CDR3 DNA sequence: TGTGCCAGCTCACCTCGGCAGGGTACAGATACGCAGTATTTT.

This clone has just one count. The gene calls are TRBV6-4 and TRBJ1-1, with 9 bases that match TRBD1. The CDR3 is made up of 17 amino acids. J lost 0 bases, V lost 9 bases, and 14 bases had no gene match. Per germline, CDR1 MRHNA and CDR2 SNTAGT. The CDR3 sequence: CARKRTGALPMNTEAFF. The CDR3 region has the DNA TGTGCCAGAAAAAGGACAGGGGCCTTACCCATGAACACTGAAGCTTTCTTT.

This chain uses TRBV10-3 with TRBJ2-7, with TRBD1 as a possible D gene (5 bases). V gave up 0 bases and J gave up 2 bases, with 11 bases separating them. CDR3 length: 15 residues. CDR1 and CDR2 from the germline V gene are ENHRY and SYGVKD. The CDR3 DNA is TGTGCCATCAGTGAGTCGCAGGGATTAGCCTACGAGCAGTACTTC. This codes for CAISESQGLAYEQYF.

The chain is built from TRBV29-1 and TRBJ2-1, with D perhaps matching TRBD1 or TRBD2 (5 bases each). This CDR3 is 14 amino acids long. Germline V gives CDR1 SQVTM, CDR2 ANQGSEA. Trimming shortened V by 7 bases and J by 7 bases, and 20 bases separated the two germline ends. DNA for the CDR3: TGCAGCGCTAGCAGGGCAGGATTGGGGAATGAGCAGTTCTTC. Protein: CSASRAGLGNEQFF.

The chain uses TRBV2 and TRBJ2-5, with TRBD2 matching over 9 bases. CDR3 size: 14 residues. V was clipped by 6 bases and J by 5 bases; unmatched bases: 7. Germline V gives CDR1 SNHLY, CDR2 FYNNEI. CDR3 residues: CASRPGTSTETQYF. CDR3 in DNA: TGTGCCAGCAGGCCCGGGACTAGCACGGAGACCCAGTACTTC.

V gene TRBV7-9 combines with J gene TRBJ2-3; no clear D. CDR1 SEHNR and CDR2 FQNEAQ come from the germline V gene (reference sequence). The CDR3 has 13 residues. The V end lost 8 bases, the J end lost 0 bases, and 9 bases lay between the germline ends. The CDR3 coding sequence is TGTGCCAGCGCGATGAGGAGCACAGATACGCAGTATTTT. Protein sequence: CASAMRSTDTQYF. Combining the CDR3 with reference TRBV7-9 and TRBJ2-3 gives the whole variable domain DTGVSQNPRHKITKRGQNVTFRCDPISEHNRLYWYRQTLGQGPEFLTYFQNEAQLEKSRLLSDRFSAERPKGSFSTLEIQRTEQGDSAMYLCASAMRSTDTQYFGPGTRLTVL.

The gene calls are TRBV3-1 (or the pseudogene TRBV3-2) and TRBJ1-3; perhaps TRBD1 as D (5 bases). The germline V and J ends were trimmed by 4 bases and 1 base, with 14 bases remaining between them. The CDR3 runs to 16 residues. Germline-derived CDR1 and CDR2 are LGHDT and YNNKEL (reference sequence). This CDR3 reads CASSPDTRVSGNTIYF. The CDR3 DNA reads TGTGCCAGCAGCCCTGACACCAGGGTTTCTGGAAACACCATATATTTT.

The V and J genes are TRBV4-3 and TRBJ1-4; D gene uncertain. Per germline, CDR1 LGHNA and CDR2 YSLEER. The CDR3 length is 16 residues. V lost 0 bases and J 5 bases, leaving 13 bases between the germline ends. The CDR3 here is CASSQDARVGNEKLFF. CDR3 DNA sequence: TGCGCCAGCAGCCAAGATGCTAGAGTAGGCAATGAAAAACTGTTTTTT.

The V call is TRBV11-3, the J call TRBJ2-7; D possibly corresponds to TRBD2 (5 bases). The V end was cut by 1 base, the J end by 4 bases, with 11 bases between. The length of the CDR3 is 14 residues. Per the germline V gene, CDR1 is SGHNT and CDR2 is YENEEA. The chain's CDR3 is CASSLGASSYEQYF. CDR3 nucleotide sequence: TGTGCCAGCAGCTTAGGGGCTAGCTCGTACGAGCAGTACTTC.

CDR3 nucleotide sequence: TGTGCCAGCAGCCAAAACAGCGGGAGCTCCTACGAGCAGTACTTC. Translation: CASSQNSGSSYEQYF. V and J are TRBV4-2 and TRBJ2-7; TRBD2 matches 8 bases. With V trimmed by 2 bases and J by 0 bases, 3 bases remained unmatched. The CDR3 loop spans 15 amino acids. Germline CDR1 is LGHNA and CDR2 is YNFKEQ.

CDR3 sequence: CASSSTGIRQYF. The CDR3 DNA sequence: TGTGCCAGCAGTTCCACAGGCATCCGGCAGTACTTC. J is TRBJ2-7 and V is TRBV12-3 or TRBV12-4, with D tentatively TRBD1 (5 bases). The germline V and J ends were trimmed by 4 bases and 9 bases, with 13 bases remaining between them. The length of the CDR3 is 12 residues.

This clone was detected a few times. The V call is TRBV29-1, the J call TRBJ1-1; no firm D call. The CDR3 runs 13 residues. Germline values: CDR1 SQVTM, CDR2 ANQGSEA. The V gene lost 0 bases and the J gene lost 1 base, with 6 bases spanning the gap. CDR3 coding DNA: TGCAGCGTTGAAGAGTCCAGGAACACTGAAGCTTTCTTT. Protein: CSVEESRNTEAFF.

The gene calls are TRBV5-6 and TRBJ1-2, with TRBD1 matching 11 bases. The CDR3 length is 16 residues. The germline gives CDR1 SGHDT, CDR2 YYEEEE. V shed 9 bases and J 5 bases; nucleotides not matched to a gene: 15. Written as DNA, the CDR3 is TGTGCCACCCACCGGGACAGGGGGAGGTTGGTTTATGGCTACACCTTC. It encodes CATHRDRGRLVYGYTF.